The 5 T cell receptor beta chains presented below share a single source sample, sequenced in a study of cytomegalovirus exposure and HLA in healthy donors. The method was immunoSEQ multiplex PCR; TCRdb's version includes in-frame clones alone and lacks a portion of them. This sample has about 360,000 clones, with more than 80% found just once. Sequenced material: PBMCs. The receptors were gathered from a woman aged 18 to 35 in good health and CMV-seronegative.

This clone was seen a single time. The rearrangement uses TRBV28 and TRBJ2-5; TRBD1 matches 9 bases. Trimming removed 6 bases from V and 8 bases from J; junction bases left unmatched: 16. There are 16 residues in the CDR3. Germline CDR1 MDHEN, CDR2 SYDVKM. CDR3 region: CASSPVRTGGAGTQYF. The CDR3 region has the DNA TGTGCCAGCAGCCCCGTTCGCACAGGGGGCGCTGGAACCCAGTACTTC. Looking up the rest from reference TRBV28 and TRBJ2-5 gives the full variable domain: DVKVTQSSRYLVKRTGEKVFLECVQDMDHENMFWYRQDPGLGLRLIYFSYDVKMKEKGDIPEGYSVSREKKERFSLILESASTNQTSMYLCASSPVRTGGAGTQYFGPGTRLLVL.

CDR3 loop: CSVEAGSSDEQFF. DNA of the CDR3: TGCAGCGTTGAAGCAGGGTCAAGTGATGAGCAGTTCTTC. The rearrangement joins TRBV29-1 to TRBJ2-1; D is perhaps TRBD1 (5 bases). CDR3 length: 13 residues. The germline V gene encodes CDR1 SQVTM and CDR2 ANQGSEA. Trimming pared 1 base from V and 8 bases from J, leaving 12 bases between.

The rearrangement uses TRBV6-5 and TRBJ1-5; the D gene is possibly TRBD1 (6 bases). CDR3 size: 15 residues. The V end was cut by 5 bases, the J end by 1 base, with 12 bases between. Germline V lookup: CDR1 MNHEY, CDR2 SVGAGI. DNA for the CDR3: TGTGCCAGCAGTCCCACAGGGTTAAGCAATCAGCCCCAGCATTTT. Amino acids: CASSPTGLSNQPQHF.

The CDR3 DNA reads as TGTGCCAGCTCGAAGAGGGGGGGCACTGAAGCTTTCTTT. It codes for CASSKRGGTEAFF. The V and J genes are TRBV7-3 and TRBJ1-1; a weak D match, TRBD1 (6 bases). The CDR3 covers 13 residues. Germline CDR1 SGHTA, CDR2 FQGTGA. V shed 8 bases and J shed 4 bases, with 14 bases lying between them.

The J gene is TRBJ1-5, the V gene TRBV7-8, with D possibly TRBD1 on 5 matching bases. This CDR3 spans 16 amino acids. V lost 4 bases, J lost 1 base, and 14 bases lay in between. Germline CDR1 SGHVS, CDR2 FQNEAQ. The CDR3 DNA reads TGTGCCAGCAGCTACTTAATCGGGGGGAGCAATCAGCCCCAGCATTTT. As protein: CASSYLIGGSNQPQHF.